These 3 T cell receptor beta chains originate from one sample sequenced in a study of Ad26.COV2.S vaccination and SARS-CoV-2 variants. Clones were sequenced by immunoSEQ multiplex PCR, and TCRdb holds only the in-frame ones, with some missing. In the table there are about 180,000 clones, roughly nine tenths of which are singletons. The specimen comprised peripheral blood, sampled after recovery from COVID-19. The receptors originated from a human donor who had recovered from COVID-19.

The chain combines TRBV6-5 with TRBJ2-7; TRBD1 might be the D (5 bases). This CDR3 has 13 residues. Per germline, CDR1 MNHEY and CDR2 SVGAGI. V gave up 6 bases and J gave up 5 bases, with 14 bases separating them. The CDR3 is CASSVDRGDEQYF. CDR3 sequence (DNA): TGTGCCAGCAGCGTTGACAGAGGCGACGAGCAGTACTTC.

Points on this clone: This sample includes further DNA sequences coding for the same CDR3. V and J are TRBV3-1 (or the pseudogene TRBV3-2) and TRBJ2-7; D uncertain. CDR3 length equals 13 residues. Germline V gene data show CDR1 as LGHDT and CDR2 as YNNKEL (reference sequence). V lost 2 bases and J 6 bases, leaving 11 bases between the germline ends. CDR3 region: CASSQRAGGEQYF. CDR3 DNA sequence: TGTGCCAGCAGCCAACGCGCTGGCGGCGAGCAGTACTTC.

The J gene is TRBJ2-1, the V gene TRBV7-2; 7 bases map to TRBD2. This CDR3 has 18 residues. The germline gives CDR1 SGHTA, CDR2 FQGNSA. V lost 1 base and J lost 2; bases outside the gene matches: 11. CDR3 in DNA: TGTGCCAGCAGCTTAGTAGGAGGGATAAGCGGGACCTACAATGAGCAGTTCTTC. It is translated as CASSLVGGISGTYNEQFF.